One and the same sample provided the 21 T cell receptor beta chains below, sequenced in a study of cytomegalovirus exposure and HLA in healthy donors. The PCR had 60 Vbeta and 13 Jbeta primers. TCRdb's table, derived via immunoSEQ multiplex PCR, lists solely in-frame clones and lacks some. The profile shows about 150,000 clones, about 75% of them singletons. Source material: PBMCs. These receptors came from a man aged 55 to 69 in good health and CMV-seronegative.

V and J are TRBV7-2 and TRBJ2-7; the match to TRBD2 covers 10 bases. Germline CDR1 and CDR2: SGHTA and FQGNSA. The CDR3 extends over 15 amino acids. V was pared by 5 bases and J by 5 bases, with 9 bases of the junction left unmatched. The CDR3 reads CASSRGTSDRDEQYF. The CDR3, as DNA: TGTGCCAGCAGCCGCGGGACTAGCGATAGGGACGAGCAGTACTTC.

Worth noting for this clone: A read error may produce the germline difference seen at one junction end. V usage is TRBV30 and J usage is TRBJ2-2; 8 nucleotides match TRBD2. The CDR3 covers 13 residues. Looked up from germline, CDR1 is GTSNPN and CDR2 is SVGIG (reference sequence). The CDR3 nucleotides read TGTGCTTGGAGCGGGAGAGGCGCCGGGGAGCTGTTTTTT. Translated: CAWSGRGAGELFF.

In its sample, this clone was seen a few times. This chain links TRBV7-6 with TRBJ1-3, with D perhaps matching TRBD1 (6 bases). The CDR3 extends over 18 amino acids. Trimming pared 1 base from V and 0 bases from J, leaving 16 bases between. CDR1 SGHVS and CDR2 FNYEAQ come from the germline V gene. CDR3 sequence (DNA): TGTGCCAGCAGCTTAGGTGTCACAGGGCCCAGCTCTGGAAACACCATATATTTT. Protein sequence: CASSLGVTGPSSGNTIYF.

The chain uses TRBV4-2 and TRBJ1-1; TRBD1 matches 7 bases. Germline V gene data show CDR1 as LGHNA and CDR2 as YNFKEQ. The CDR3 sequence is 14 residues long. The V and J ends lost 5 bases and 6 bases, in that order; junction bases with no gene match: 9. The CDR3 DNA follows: TGTGCCAGCAGCGCTCGAACAGGGGTCCCTGAAGCTTTCTTT. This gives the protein CASSARTGVPEAFF.

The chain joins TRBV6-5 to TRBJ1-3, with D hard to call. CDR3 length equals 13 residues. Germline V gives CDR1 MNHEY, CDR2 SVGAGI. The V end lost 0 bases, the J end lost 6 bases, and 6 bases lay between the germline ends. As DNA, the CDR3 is TGTGCCAGCAGTTACTCGAGGGCAAACACCATATATTTT. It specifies CASSYSRANTIYF.

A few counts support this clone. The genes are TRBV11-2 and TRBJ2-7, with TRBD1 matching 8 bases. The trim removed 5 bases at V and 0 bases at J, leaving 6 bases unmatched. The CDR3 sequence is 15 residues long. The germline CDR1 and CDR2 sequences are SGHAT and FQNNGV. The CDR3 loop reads CASSPRTGFSYEQYF. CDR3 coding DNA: TGTGCCAGCAGCCCCCGGACAGGGTTCTCCTACGAGCAGTACTTC.

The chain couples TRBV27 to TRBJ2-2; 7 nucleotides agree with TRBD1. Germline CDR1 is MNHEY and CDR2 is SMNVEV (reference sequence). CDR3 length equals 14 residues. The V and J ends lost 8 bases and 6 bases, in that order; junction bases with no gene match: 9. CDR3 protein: CASYRGGSAGELFF. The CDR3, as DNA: TGTGCCAGCTATCGAGGGGGCTCGGCCGGGGAGCTGTTTTTT.

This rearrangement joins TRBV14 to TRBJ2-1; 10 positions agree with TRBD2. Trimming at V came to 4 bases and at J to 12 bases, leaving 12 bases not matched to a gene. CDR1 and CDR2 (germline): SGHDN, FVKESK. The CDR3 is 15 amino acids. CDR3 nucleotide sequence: TGTGCCAGCAGCCGAGGGGCTAGCGGGAGCTCGAGGCAGTTCTTC. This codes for CASSRGASGSSRQFF.

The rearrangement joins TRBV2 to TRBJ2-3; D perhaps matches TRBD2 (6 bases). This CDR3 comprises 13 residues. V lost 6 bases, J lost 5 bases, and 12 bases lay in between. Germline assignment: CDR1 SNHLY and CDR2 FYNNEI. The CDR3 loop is CASSWDSEDTQYF. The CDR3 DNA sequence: TGTGCCAGCAGCTGGGACTCAGAAGATACGCAGTATTTT.

The CDR3, as DNA: TGTGCCAGCAGCCTTGGACTAGCGGAGAATAAGCAGTATTTT. As protein: CASSLGLAENKQYF. The rearrangement links TRBV7-3 to TRBJ2-3, with 10 nucleotides matching TRBD2. The germline CDR1 and CDR2 sequences are SGHTA and FQGTGA. The CDR3 is 14 residues long. The ends lost 5 bases at V and 11 bases at J; junction bases unmatched: 10.

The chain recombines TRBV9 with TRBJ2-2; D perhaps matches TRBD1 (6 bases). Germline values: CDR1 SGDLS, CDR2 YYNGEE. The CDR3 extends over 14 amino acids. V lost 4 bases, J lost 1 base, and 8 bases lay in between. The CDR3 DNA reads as TGTGCCAGCAGCCTACAGGGGAACACCGGGGAGCTGTTTTTT. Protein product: CASSLQGNTGELFF.

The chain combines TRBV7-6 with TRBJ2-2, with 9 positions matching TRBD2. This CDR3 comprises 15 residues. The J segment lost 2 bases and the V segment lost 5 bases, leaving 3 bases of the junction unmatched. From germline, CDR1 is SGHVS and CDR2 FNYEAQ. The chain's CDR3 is CASSDSGSNTGELFF. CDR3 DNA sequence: TGTGCCAGCAGCGATAGCGGGAGCAACACCGGGGAGCTGTTTTTT. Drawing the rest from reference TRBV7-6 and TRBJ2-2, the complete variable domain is GAGVSQSPRYKVTKRGQDVALRCDPISGHVSLYWYRQALGQGPEFLTYFNYEAQQDKSGLPNDRFSAERPEGSISTLTIQRTEQRDSAMYRCASSDSGSNTGELFFGEGSRLTVL.

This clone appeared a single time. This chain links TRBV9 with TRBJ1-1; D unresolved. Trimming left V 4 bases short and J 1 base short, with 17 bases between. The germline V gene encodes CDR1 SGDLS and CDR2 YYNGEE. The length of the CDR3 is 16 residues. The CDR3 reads CASSPGEGRWNTEAFF. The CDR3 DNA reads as TGTGCCAGCAGCCCCGGGGAGGGTCGATGGAACACTGAAGCTTTCTTT. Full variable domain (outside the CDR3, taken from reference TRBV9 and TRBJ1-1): DSGVTQTPKHLITATGQRVTLRCSPRSGDLSVYWYQQSLDQGLQFLIQYYNGEERAKGNILERFSAQQFPDLHSELNLSSLELGDSALYFCASSPGEGRWNTEAFFGQGTRLTVV.

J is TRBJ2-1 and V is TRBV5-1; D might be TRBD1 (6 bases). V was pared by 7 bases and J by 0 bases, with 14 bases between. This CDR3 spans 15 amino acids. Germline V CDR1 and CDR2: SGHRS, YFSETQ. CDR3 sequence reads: CASVRGPSSYNEQFF. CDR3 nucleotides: TGCGCCAGCGTCAGGGGTCCCAGCTCCTACAATGAGCAGTTCTTC.

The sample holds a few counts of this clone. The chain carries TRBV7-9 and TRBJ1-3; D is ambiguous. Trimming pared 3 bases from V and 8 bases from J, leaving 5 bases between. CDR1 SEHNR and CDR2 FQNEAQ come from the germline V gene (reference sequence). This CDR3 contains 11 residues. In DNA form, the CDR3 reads TGTGCCAGCAGCTTTACGGACACCATATATTTT. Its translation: CASSFTDTIYF.

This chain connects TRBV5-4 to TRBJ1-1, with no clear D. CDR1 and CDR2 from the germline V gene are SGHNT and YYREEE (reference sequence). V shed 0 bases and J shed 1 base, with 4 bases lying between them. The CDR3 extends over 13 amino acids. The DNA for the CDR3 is TGTGCCAGCAGCTTGGACTGGAACACTGAAGCTTTCTTT. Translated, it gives CASSLDWNTEAFF.

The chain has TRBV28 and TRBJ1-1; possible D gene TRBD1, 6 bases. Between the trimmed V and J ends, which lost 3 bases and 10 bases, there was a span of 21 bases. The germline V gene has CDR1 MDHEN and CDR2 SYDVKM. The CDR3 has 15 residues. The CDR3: CASSFTGPVSSIAFF. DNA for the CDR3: TGTGCCAGCAGTTTCACAGGGCCTGTTAGTTCGATAGCTTTCTTT.

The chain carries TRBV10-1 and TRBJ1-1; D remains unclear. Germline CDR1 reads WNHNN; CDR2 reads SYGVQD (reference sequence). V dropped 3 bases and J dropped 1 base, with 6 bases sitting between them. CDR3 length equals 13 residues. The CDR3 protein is CASSDRSNTEAFF. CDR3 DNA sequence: TGCGCCAGCAGTGACAGGTCGAACACTGAAGCTTTCTTT.

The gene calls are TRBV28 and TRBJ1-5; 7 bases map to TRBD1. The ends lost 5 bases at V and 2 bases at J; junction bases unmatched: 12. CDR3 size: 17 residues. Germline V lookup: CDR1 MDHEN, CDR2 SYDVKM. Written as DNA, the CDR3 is TGTGCCAGCAGTCTCCAGGGGGGCCGATCGGGCAATCAGCCCCAGCATTTT. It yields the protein CASSLQGGRSGNQPQHF.

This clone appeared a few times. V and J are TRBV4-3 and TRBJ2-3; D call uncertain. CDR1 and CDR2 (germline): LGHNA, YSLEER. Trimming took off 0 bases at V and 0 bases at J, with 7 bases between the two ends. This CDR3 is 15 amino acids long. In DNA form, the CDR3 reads TGCGCCAGCAGCCAAGATCCGCGAAGCACAGATACGCAGTATTTT. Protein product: CASSQDPRSTDTQYF.

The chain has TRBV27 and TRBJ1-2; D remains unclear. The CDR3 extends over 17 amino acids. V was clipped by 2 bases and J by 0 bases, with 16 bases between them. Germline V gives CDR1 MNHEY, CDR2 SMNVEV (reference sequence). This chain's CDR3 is CASSLGPGRFSNYGYTF. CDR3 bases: TGTGCCAGCAGTTTAGGGCCAGGCCGCTTCTCTAACTATGGCTACACCTTC.